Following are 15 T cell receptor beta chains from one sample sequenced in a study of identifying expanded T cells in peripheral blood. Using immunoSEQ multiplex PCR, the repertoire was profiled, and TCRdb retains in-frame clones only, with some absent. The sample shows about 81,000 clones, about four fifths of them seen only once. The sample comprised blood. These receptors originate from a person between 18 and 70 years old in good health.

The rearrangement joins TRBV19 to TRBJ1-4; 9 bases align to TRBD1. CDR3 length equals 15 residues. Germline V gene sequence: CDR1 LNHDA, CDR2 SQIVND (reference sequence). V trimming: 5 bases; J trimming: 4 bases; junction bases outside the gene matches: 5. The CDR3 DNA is TGTGCCAGTAGTCGGACAGGGGACGGTAATGAAAAACTGTTTTTT. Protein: CASSRTGDGNEKLFF.

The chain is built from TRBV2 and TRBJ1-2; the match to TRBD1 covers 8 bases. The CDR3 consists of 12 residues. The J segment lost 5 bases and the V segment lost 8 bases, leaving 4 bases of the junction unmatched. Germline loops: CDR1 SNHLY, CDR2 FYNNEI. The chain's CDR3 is CASEQGGYGYTF. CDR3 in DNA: TGTGCCAGCGAACAGGGGGGATATGGCTACACCTTC.

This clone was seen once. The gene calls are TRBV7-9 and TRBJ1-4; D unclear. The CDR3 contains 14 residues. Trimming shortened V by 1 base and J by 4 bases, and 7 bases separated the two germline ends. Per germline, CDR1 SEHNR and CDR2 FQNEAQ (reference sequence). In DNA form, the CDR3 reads TGTGCCAGCAGCTTAGGAGGGTTTAATGAAAAACTGTTTTTT. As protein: CASSLGGFNEKLFF.

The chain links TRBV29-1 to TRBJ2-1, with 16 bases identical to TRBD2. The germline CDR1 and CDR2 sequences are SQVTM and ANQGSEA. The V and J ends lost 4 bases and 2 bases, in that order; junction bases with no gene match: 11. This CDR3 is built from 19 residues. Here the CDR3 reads CSVVQGTSGRARTYNEQFF. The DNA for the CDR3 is TGCAGCGTTGTTCAAGGGACTAGCGGGAGGGCCCGGACCTACAATGAGCAGTTCTTC.

In nucleotides, the CDR3 is TGTGCCAGCAGCGATCCGGAGGAGGAAAAACTGTTTTTT. Protein product: CASSDPEEEKLFF. This rearrangement joins TRBV6-6 to TRBJ1-4; no reliable D call. V was clipped by 6 bases and J by 8 bases, with 13 bases between them. Germline V gene sequence: CDR1 MNHNY, CDR2 SVGAGI (reference sequence). This CDR3 is built from 13 residues.

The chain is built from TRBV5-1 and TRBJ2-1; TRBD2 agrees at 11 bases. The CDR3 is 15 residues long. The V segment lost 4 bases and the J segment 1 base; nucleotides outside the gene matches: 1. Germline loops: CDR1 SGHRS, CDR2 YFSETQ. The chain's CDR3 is CASSIAGGSYNEQFF. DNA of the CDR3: TGCGCCAGCAGCATAGCGGGAGGGTCCTACAATGAGCAGTTCTTC.

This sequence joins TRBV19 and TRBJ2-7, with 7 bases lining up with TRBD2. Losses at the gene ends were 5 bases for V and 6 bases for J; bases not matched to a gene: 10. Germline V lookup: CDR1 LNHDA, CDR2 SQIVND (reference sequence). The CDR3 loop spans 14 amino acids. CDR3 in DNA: TGTGCCAGTAGTTCCCGCGGGAGAGAAAGCGAGCAGTACTTC. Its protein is CASSSRGRESEQYF. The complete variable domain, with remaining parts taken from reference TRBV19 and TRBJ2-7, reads DGGITQSPKYLFRKEGQNVTLSCEQNLNHDAMYWYRQDPGQGLRLIYYSQIVNDFQKGDIAEGYSVSREKKESFPLTVTSAQKNPTAFYLCASSSRGRESEQYFGPGTRLTVT.

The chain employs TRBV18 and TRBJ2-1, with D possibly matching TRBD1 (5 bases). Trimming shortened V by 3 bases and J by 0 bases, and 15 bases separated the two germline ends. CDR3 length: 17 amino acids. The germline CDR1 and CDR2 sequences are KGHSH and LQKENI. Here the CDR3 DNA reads TGTGCCAGCTCACCTAATGCAGGGTTTACCTCCTACAATGAGCAGTTCTTC. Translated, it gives CASSPNAGFTSYNEQFF.

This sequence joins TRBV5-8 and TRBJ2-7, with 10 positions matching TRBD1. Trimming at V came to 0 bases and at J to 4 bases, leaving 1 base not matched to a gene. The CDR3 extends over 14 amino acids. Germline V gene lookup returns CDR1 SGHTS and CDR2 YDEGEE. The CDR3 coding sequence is TGTGCCAGCAGCTTGGAGGGACAGGGGTACGAGCAGTACTTC. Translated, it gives CASSLEGQGYEQYF.

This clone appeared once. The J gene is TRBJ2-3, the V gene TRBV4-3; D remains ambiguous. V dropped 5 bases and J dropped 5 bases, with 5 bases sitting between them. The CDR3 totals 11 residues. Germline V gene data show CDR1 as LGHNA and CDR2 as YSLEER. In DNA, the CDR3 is TGCGCCAGCAGCACCGGAGATACGCAGTATTTT. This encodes CASSTGDTQYF.

The CDR3, as DNA: TGTGCCAGCAGCGTATCGACTAGCGGGAGGGCATTAGATACGCAGTATTTT. Translation gives CASSVSTSGRALDTQYF. The rearrangement joins TRBV9 to TRBJ2-3; TRBD2 agrees at 14 bases. The V gene's germline CDR1 is SGDLS and CDR2 YYNGEE. The CDR3 loop spans 17 amino acids. V lost 1 base to trimming and J lost 5 bases; unmatched junction nucleotides: 6.

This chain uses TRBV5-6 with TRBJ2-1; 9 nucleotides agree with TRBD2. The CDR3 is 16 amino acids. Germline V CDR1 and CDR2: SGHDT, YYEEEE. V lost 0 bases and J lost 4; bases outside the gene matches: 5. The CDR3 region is CASSLGASGTYNEQFF. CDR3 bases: TGTGCCAGCAGCTTGGGGGCTAGCGGGACGTACAATGAGCAGTTCTTC.

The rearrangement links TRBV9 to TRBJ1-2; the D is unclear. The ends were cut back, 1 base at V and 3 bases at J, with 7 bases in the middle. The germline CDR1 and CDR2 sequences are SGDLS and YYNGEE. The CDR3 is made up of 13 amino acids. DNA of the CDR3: TGTGCCAGCAGCGTATCCTTTGACTATGGCTACACCTTC. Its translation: CASSVSFDYGYTF.

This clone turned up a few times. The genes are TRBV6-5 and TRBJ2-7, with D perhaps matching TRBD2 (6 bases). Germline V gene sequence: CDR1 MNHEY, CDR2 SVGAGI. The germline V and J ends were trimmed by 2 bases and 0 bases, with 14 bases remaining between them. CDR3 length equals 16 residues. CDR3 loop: CASSYGGGLHSYEQYF. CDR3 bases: TGTGCCAGCAGTTACGGGGGAGGACTACACTCCTACGAGCAGTACTTC.

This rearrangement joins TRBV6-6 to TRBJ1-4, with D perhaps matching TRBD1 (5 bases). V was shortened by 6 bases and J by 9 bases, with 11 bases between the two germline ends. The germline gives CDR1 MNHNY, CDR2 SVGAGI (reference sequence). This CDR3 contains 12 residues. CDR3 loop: CASRDTEKKLFF. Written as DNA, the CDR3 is TGTGCCAGCAGGGACACAGAGAAAAAACTGTTTTTT.